Listed below are T cell receptor beta chains from one sample, sequenced in a study of Ad26.COV2.S vaccination and SARS-CoV-2 variants. TCRdb keeps only in-frame clones here, not all; method: immunoSEQ multiplex PCR. The sample consists of around 320,000 clones, around 87% of them appearing once. The sequencing here drew on peripheral blood, taken in a trial of Ad26.COV2.S vaccine versus placebo. The receptors shown here come from a person between 18 and 59 years old who received the Ad26.COV2.S COVID-19 vaccine or a placebo. Both conserved end residues are part of each CDR3. D genes are given only for firm matches. Where a row states a size, it is once, few, many or the class of an expanded clone; other rows omit it.

CASSLAGNNQPQHF,TGTGCCAGCAGCTTGGCCGGGAACAATCAGCCCCAGCATTTT,NA,TRBV5-5,NA,TRBJ1-5
CASSILTGRGQPQHF,TGTGCCAGTAGTATATTAACAGGGAGGGGTCAGCCCCAGCATTTT,NA,TRBV19,few,TRBJ1-5
CASSTRQVYPLMNTEAFF,TGTGCCAGTAGTACCCGACAGGTTTATCCCCTAATGAACACTGAAGCTTTCTTT,NA,TRBV19,NA,TRBJ1-1
CASSRDRIYGYTF,TGTGCCAGCAGCCGCGACAGAATTTATGGCTACACCTTC,NA,TRBV12-3/TRBV12-4,NA,TRBJ1-2
CASSLTVGGQGFFEQYF,TGCGCCAGCAGCTTGACGGTAGGAGGACAGGGGTTTTTCGAGCAGTACTTC,TRBD1,TRBV5-1,NA,TRBJ2-7
CASSSLWNSYEQYF,TGTGCCAGCAGCTCCCTTTGGAACTCCTACGAGCAGTACTTC,NA,TRBV11-1,NA,TRBJ2-7
CASSSLGSQETQYF,TGTGCCAGCAGCTCCTTAGGATCGCAAGAGACCCAGTACTTC,NA,TRBV11-2,once,TRBJ2-5
CASSYPPWWIAYGYEQYF,TGTGCCAGCAGTTACCCCCCCTGGTGGATAGCGTACGGCTACGAGCAGTACTTC,NA,TRBV6-8,NA,TRBJ2-7
CASRVSGTGLGNTIYF,TGCGCCAGCAGGGTATCCGGGACAGGTCTTGGAAACACCATATATTTT,TRBD1,TRBV5-1,NA,TRBJ1-3
CASSLEQGARETQYF,TGTGCCAGCAGCTTAGAACAGGGGGCGCGAGAGACCCAGTACTTC,TRBD1,TRBV7-9,NA,TRBJ2-5
CASSLWEDQPQHF,TGTGCCAGCAGTTTATGGGAGGATCAGCCCCAGCATTTT,NA,TRBV12-3/TRBV12-4,NA,TRBJ1-5
CASSIGGFLNTEAFF,TGTGCCAGTAGTATAGGAGGATTTCTTAACACTGAAGCTTTCTTT,NA,TRBV19,NA,TRBJ1-1
CASSTDPGLPRVYF,TGTGCCAGCAGTACAGACCCGGGACTACCGAGGGTGTACTTC,TRBD2,TRBV2,few,TRBJ2-7
CASTRPGTDYGYTF,TGTGCCAGCACCAGACCCGGGACAGACTATGGCTACACCTTC,TRBD1,TRBV9,NA,TRBJ1-2
CASSYLDSWDGYTF,TGTGCCAGCAGTTATCTGGACAGCTGGGATGGCTACACCTTC,NA,TRBV25-1,once,TRBJ1-2
CAIGLAGANNEQFF,TGTGCCATCGGACTAGCGGGGGCGAACAATGAGCAGTTCTTC,TRBD2,TRBV10-3,NA,TRBJ2-1
CASSIEGQGAKEQYF,TGTGCCAGTAGTATTGAGGGACAGGGGGCGAAAGAGCAGTACTTC,TRBD1,TRBV19,NA,TRBJ2-7
CSVDFRGDRAGREQYF,TGCAGCGTTGATTTTCGTGGGGACAGGGCTGGGAGAGAGCAGTACTTC,TRBD1,TRBV29-1,once,TRBJ2-7
CASSLSTPRDRLPYEQYF,TGCGCCAGCAGCTTGTCTACTCCCCGGGACAGACTTCCCTACGAGCAGTACTTC,TRBD1,TRBV5-1,NA,TRBJ2-7
CASSEDRGSYGYTF,TGCGCCAGCAGTGAGGACAGGGGGTCGTATGGCTACACCTTC,TRBD1,TRBV10-2,NA,TRBJ1-2
CASSLGQGPPWVGYTF,TGCGCCAGCAGCCTGGGACAGGGGCCTCCATGGGTTGGCTACACCTTC,TRBD1,TRBV5-1,NA,TRBJ1-2
CASILKGEDGTEAFF,TGTGCCAGCATCCTTAAGGGGGAAGATGGCACTGAAGCTTTCTTT,NA,TRBV7-9,once,TRBJ1-1
CASSEGSRSYNSPLHF,TGTGCCAGCAGTGAGGGATCCCGGAGCTATAATTCACCCCTCCACTTT,NA,TRBV2,NA,TRBJ1-6
CSVLPRFANTEAFF,TGCAGCGTCCTCCCGAGGTTTGCGAACACTGAAGCTTTCTTT,NA,TRBV29-1,once,TRBJ1-1
CASSVSPGVNEKLFF,TGTGCCAGCAGCGTAAGTCCGGGAGTTAATGAAAAACTGTTTTTT,NA,TRBV9,NA,TRBJ1-4
CASSLGGLGTGELFF,TGTGCCAGCAGCTTGGGGGGATTAGGAACCGGGGAGCTGTTTTTT,NA,TRBV5-4,NA,TRBJ2-2
CASSTPGRAETEAFF,TGTGCCAGCAGCACACCAGGGAGGGCAGAGACTGAAGCTTTCTTT,NA,TRBV5-4,NA,TRBJ1-1
CASSLQGNYGYTF,TGCGCCAGCAGCCTCCAGGGAAACTATGGCTACACCTTC,NA,TRBV5-1,NA,TRBJ1-2
CASSLGGSANTEAFF,TGTGCCAGCAGCTTAGGTGGGTCAGCTAACACTGAAGCTTTCTTT,NA,TRBV7-3,NA,TRBJ1-1
CASSLVTGIGSPLHF,TGTGCCAGCAGCTTAGTCACAGGTATAGGGTCACCCCTCCACTTT,NA,TRBV5-6,NA,TRBJ1-6
CSARLAGSYEQYF,TGCAGCGCACGACTAGCGGGTTCCTACGAGCAGTACTTC,TRBD2,TRBV29-1,NA,TRBJ2-7
CASSQDYWADYNEQFF,TGCGCCAGCAGCCAAGATTATTGGGCGGATTACAATGAGCAGTTCTTC,NA,TRBV4-3,NA,TRBJ2-1
CASSLDRSEKLFF,TGTGCCAGCAGCCTGGACAGAAGTGAAAAACTGTTTTTT,NA,TRBV2,NA,TRBJ1-4
CASSQDLGQGYEQYF,TGTGCCAGCAGCCAAGATTTGGGACAGGGCTACGAGCAGTACTTC,TRBD1,TRBV14,NA,TRBJ2-7
CASSRPDRDTGELFF,TGTGCCAGCAGCCGCCCGGACAGGGACACCGGGGAGCTGTTTTTT,TRBD1,TRBV7-9,NA,TRBJ2-2
CASSVVARQGFDTQYF,TGTGCCAGCAGCGTAGTTGCTCGACAGGGATTCGATACGCAGTATTTT,TRBD1,TRBV9,NA,TRBJ2-3
CATGGGPQETQYF,TGTGCCACAGGGGGGGGCCCGCAAGAGACCCAGTACTTC,NA,TRBV19,NA,TRBJ2-5
CASSFRLASTDTQYF,TGCGCCAGCAGCTTTCGACTAGCATCCACAGATACGCAGTATTTT,TRBD2,TRBV5-1,NA,TRBJ2-3
CASSLGWRVHTGELFF,TGTGCCAGCAGCTTAGGCTGGCGGGTACACACCGGGGAGCTGTTTTTT,NA,TRBV7-9,NA,TRBJ2-2
CASSQDQAATYGYTF,TGTGCCAGCAGCCAAGATCAGGCAGCTACCTATGGCTACACCTTC,NA,TRBV14,NA,TRBJ1-2
CASGFLAGAYQETQYF,TGTGCTAGTGGTTTCCTAGCGGGGGCGTACCAAGAGACCCAGTACTTC,TRBD2,TRBV12-5,NA,TRBJ2-5
CASSGRGGQPQHF,TGTGCCAGCAGCGGGCGTGGGGGTCAGCCCCAGCATTTT,NA,TRBV7-6,NA,TRBJ1-5
CASSESTSAPVKNIQYF,TGCGCCAGCAGTGAGTCTACCAGTGCCCCGGTCAAAAACATTCAGTACTTC,NA,TRBV10-2,NA,TRBJ2-4